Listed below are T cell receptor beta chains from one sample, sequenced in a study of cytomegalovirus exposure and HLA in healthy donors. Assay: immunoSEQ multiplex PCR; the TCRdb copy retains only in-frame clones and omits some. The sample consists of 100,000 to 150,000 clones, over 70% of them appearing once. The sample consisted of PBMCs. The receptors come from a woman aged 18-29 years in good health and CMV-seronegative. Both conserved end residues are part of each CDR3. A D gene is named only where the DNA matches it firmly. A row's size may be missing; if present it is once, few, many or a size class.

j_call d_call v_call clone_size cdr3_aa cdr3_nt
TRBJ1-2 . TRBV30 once CAWQSRVGGYTF TGTGCCTGGCAAAGCAGGGTGGGGGGCTACACCTTC
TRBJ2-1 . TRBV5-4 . CASTPQTAGYNEQFF TGTGCCAGCACCCCCCAAACCGCGGGCTACAATGAGCAGTTCTTC
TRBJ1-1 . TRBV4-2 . CASSQGGLKGTEAFF TGTGCCAGCAGCCAAGGGGGCCTTAAGGGGACTGAAGCTTTCTTT
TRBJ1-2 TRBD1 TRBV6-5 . CASSYSGQGWGYTF TGTGCCAGCAGTTACTCGGGACAGGGCTGGGGCTACACCTTC
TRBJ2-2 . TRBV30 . CACFVGGKPYTGELFF TGTGCCTGTTTTGTAGGGGGAAAGCCGTACACCGGGGAGCTGTTTTTT
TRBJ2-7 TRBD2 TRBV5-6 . CASSGSGRAYEQYF TGTGCCAGCAGCGGGAGCGGGAGGGCCTACGAGCAGTACTTC
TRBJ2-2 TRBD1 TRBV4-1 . CASSLRDRAGELFF TGCGCCAGCAGCCTCCGGGACAGGGCCGGGGAGCTGTTTTTT
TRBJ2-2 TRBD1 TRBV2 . CASRWAGGASGELFF TGTGCCAGTAGGTGGGCAGGGGGCGCATCTGGGGAGCTGTTTTTT
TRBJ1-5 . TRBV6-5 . CASSRRGNQPQHF TGTGCCAGCAGCCGCAGGGGAAACCAGCCCCAGCATTTT
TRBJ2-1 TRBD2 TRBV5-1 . CASSLWTSGVYNEQFF TGCGCCAGCAGCCTTTGGACTAGCGGGGTCTACAATGAGCAGTTCTTC
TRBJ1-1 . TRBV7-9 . CASRAGNTEAFF TGTGCCAGCAGGGCGGGGAACACTGAAGCTTTCTTT
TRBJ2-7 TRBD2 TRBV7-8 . CASSFQSGGPSYEQYF TGTGCCAGCAGCTTCCAATCGGGGGGACCTTCCTACGAGCAGTACTTC
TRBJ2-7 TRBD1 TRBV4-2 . CASSPRQGDEQYF TGTGCCAGCAGCCCTCGACAGGGGGACGAGCAGTACTTC
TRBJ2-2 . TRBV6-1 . CASSEFGGRNTGELFF TGTGCCAGCAGTGAATTTGGGGGCCGCAACACCGGGGAGCTGTTTTTT
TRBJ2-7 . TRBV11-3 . CASSLGQGEVPGHEQYF TGTGCCAGCAGCTTGGGCCAGGGGGAGGTTCCGGGCCACGAGCAGTACTTC
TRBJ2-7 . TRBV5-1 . CASSLDSSPYEQYF TGCGCCAGCAGCTTGGATAGCTCTCCCTACGAGCAGTACTTC
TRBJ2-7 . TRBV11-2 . CASSLDREEQYF TGTGCCAGCAGCTTAGATCGGGAGGAGCAGTACTTC
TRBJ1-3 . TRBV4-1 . CASSQWLSGNTIYF TGCGCCAGCAGCCAATGGCTCTCCGGAAACACCATATATTTT
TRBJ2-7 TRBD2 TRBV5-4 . CASTLAGTYEQYF TGTGCCAGCACATTAGCGGGAACCTACGAGCAGTACTTC
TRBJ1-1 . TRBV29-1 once CSVVSNEAFF TGCAGCGTTGTCAGTAATGAAGCTTTCTTT
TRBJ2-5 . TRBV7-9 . CASSLEVAEETQYF TGTGCCAGCAGCTTAGAGGTAGCGGAAGAGACCCAGTACTTC
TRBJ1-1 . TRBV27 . CASSLYARKLNTEAFF TGTGCCAGCAGTTTATATGCCAGGAAACTGAACACTGAAGCTTTCTTT
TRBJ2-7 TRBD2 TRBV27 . CASSLVTSGRGEQYF TGTGCCAGCAGTTTAGTCACTAGCGGGAGGGGCGAGCAGTACTTC
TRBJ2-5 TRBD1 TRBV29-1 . CSVSGGQGNQETQYF TGCAGCGTGTCGGGGGGACAGGGAAACCAAGAGACCCAGTACTTC
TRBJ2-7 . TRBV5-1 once CASSLGEVYEQYF TGCGCCAGCAGCTTGGGAGAGGTTTACGAGCAGTACTTC
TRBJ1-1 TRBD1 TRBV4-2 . CASSQPEDRCETEAFF TGTGCCAGCAGCCAACCAGAGGACAGGTGTGAAACTGAAGCTTTCTTT
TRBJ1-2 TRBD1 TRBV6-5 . CASSYSRGQKPYTF TGTGCCAGCAGTTACTCCCGGGGACAGAAACCCTACACCTTC
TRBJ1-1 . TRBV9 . CASSVADLGAANTEAFF TGTGCCAGCAGCGTAGCAGACCTAGGGGCGGCGAACACTGAAGCTTTCTTT
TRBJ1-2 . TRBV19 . CASIPAGRRFGYTF TGTGCCAGTATCCCTGCCGGGAGGCGCTTTGGCTACACCTTC
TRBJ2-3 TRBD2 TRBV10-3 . CAIFSGSGADTQYF TGTGCCATATTTAGCGGGAGTGGGGCAGATACGCAGTATTTT
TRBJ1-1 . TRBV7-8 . CASSFLTGRNTEAFF TGTGCCAGCAGCTTTTTGACAGGAAGGAACACTGAAGCTTTCTTT
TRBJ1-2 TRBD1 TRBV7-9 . CASSVNQGAEGYTF TGTGCCAGCAGCGTCAACCAGGGGGCAGAAGGCTACACCTTC
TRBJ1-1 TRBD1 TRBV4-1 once CASSPLEGAGTEAFF TGCGCCAGCAGCCCCCTTGAGGGGGCGGGCACTGAAGCTTTCTTT
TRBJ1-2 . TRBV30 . CACQTQGRTVASYGYTF TGTGCCTGTCAGACCCAGGGAAGGACGGTGGCGAGCTATGGCTACACCTTC
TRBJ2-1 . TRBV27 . CASSRGGDEQFF TGTGCCAGCAGCCGGGGCGGGGATGAGCAGTTCTTC
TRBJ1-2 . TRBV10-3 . CAISGQGVSYGYTF TGTGCCATCAGTGGCCAGGGTGTTAGCTATGGCTACACCTTC
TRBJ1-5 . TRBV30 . CAWSRGFSNQPQHF TGTGCCTGGAGTAGAGGGTTTAGCAATCAGCCCCAGCATTTT
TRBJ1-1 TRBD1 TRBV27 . CASIRQGRGTEAFF TGTGCCAGCATCAGACAGGGACGGGGCACTGAAGCTTTCTTT
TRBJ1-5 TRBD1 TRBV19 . CASSQGTGGGKPQHF TGTGCCAGTAGTCAAGGGACAGGGGGCGGGAAGCCCCAGCATTTT
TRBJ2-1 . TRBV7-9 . CASSPDISNEQFF TGTGCCAGCAGCCCCGACATAAGCAATGAGCAGTTCTTC
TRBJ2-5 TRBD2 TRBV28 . CASIREAGSETQYF TGTGCCAGCATACGGGAGGCAGGGTCCGAGACCCAGTACTTC
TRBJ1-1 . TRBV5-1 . CASRGGLNTEAFF TGCGCCAGCCGAGGAGGGCTGAACACTGAAGCTTTCTTT
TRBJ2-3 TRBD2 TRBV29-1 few CSVRYGTTTDTQYF TGCAGCGTCAGATATGGGACTACCACAGATACGCAGTATTTT
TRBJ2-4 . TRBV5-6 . CASSFAGAKNIQYF TGTGCCAGCAGTTTCGCCGGGGCCAAAAACATTCAGTACTTC
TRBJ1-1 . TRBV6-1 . CANTRITGFTEAFF TGTGCCAATACCCGGATTACAGGGTTCACTGAAGCTTTCTTT
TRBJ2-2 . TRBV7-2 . CASNAEGPGGELFF TGTGCCAGCAACGCGGAGGGCCCTGGCGGGGAGCTGTTTTTT
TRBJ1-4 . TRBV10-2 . CASSLDSRKLFF TGCGCCAGCAGTTTGGACAGTCGGAAACTGTTTTTT
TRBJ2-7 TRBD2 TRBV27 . CASRLAGSLYEQYF TGTGCCAGCAGGCTAGCGGGATCTCTCTACGAGCAGTACTTC
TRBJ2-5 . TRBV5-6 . CASSLVRSQETQYF TGTGCCAGCAGCTTGGTGCGGAGCCAAGAGACCCAGTACTTC
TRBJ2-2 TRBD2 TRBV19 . CASSIGGLAATGELFF TGTGCCAGTAGTATTGGCGGACTAGCGGCTACCGGGGAGCTGTTTTTT
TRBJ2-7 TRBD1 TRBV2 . CASSEAQGVGEQYF TGTGCCAGCAGTGAAGCTCAGGGGGTTGGCGAGCAGTACTTC
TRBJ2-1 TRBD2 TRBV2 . CASSPLGGLALVNEQFF TGTGCCAGCAGTCCCTTGGGGGGACTAGCGTTAGTTAATGAGCAGTTCTTC
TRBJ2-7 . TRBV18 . CASSPTTAIYEQYF TGTGCCAGCTCACCTACGACAGCAATCTACGAGCAGTACTTC
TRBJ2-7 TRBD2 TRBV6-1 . CASSGTSVKYF TGTGCCAGCAGTGGTACTAGCGTAAAGTACTTC
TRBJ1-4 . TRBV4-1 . CASSQGGGNPFF TGCGCCAGCAGCCAAGGGGGAGGGAACCCATTTTTT
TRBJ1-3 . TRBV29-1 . CSVEDLTRGTIYF TGCAGCGTTGAAGATCTTACCAGAGGCACCATATATTTT
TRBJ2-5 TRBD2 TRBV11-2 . CASSLVLATSGQETQYF TGTGCCAGCAGCTTAGTTCTCGCGACTAGCGGTCAAGAGACCCAGTACTTC
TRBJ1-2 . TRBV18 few CASSRSEDSYGYTF TGTGCCAGCTCACGGTCCGAGGACAGCTATGGCTACACCTTC